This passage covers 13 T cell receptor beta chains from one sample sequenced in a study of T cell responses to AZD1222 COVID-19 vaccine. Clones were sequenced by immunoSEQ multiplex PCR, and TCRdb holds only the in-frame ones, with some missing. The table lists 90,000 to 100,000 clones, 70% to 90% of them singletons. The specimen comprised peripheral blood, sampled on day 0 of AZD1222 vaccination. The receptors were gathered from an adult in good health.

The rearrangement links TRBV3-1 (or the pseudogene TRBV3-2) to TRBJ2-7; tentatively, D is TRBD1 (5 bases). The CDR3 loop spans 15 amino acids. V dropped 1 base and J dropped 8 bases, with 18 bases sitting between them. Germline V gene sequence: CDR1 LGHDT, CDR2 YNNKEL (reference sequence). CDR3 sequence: CASSQGLAGNMKQYF. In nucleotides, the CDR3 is TGTGCCAGCAGCCAAGGTCTGGCAGGGAATATGAAGCAGTACTTC.

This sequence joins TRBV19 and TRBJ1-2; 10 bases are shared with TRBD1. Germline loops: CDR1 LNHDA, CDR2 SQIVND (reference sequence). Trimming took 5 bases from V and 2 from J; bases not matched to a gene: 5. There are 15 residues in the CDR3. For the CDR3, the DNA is TGTGCCAGTAGTGGTATGGACAGGGGGAACTATGGCTACACCTTC. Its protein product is CASSGMDRGNYGYTF.

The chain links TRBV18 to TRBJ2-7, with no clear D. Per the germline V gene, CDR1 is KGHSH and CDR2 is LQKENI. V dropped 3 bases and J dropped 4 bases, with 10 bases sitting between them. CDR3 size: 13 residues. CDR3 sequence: CASSPLDGYEQYF. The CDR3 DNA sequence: TGTGCCAGCTCACCCCTAGACGGTTACGAGCAGTACTTC.

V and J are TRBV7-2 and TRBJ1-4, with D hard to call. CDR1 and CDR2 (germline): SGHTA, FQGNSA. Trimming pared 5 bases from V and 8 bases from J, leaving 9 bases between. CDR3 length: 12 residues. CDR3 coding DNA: TGTGCCAGCAGCCCAAGGAGGGAAAAACTGTTTTTT. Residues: CASSPRREKLFF.

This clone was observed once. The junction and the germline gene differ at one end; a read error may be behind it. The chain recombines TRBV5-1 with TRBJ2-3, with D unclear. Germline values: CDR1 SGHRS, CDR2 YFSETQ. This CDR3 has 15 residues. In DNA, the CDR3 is TGTGCCAGCAGCTTCCAGGACGCACGCACAGATACGCAGTATTTT. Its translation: CASSFQDARTDTQYF.

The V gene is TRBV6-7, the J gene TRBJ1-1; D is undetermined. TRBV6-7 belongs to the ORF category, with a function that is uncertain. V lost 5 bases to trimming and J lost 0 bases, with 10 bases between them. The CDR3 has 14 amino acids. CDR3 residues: CASSHDPLNTEAFF. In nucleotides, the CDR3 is TGTGCCAGCAGTCACGATCCCTTGAACACTGAAGCTTTCTTT.

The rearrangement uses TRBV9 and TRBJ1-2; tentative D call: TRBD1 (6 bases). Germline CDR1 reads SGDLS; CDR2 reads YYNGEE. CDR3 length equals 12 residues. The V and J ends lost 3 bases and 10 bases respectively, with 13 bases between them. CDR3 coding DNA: TGTGCCAGCAGCGGGGCCGGGACACTCTACACCTTC. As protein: CASSGAGTLYTF.

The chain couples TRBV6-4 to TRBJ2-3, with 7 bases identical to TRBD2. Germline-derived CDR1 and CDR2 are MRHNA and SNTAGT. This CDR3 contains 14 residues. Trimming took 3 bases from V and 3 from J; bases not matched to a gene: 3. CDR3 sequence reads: CASSEGRATDTQYF. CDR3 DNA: TGTGCCAGCAGTGAGGGGAGGGCTACAGATACGCAGTATTTT.

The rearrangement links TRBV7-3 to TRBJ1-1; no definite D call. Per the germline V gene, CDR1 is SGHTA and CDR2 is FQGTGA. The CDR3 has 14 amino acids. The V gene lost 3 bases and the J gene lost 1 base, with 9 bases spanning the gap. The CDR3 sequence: CASSLRDRNTEAFF. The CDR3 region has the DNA TGTGCCAGCAGCTTGAGGGATAGGAACACTGAAGCTTTCTTT.

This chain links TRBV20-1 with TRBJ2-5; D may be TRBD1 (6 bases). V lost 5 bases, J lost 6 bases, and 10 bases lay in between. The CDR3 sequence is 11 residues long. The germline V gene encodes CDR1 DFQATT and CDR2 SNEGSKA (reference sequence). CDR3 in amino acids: CSAEDSKTQYF. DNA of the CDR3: TGCAGTGCTGAGGACAGTAAGACCCAGTACTTC.

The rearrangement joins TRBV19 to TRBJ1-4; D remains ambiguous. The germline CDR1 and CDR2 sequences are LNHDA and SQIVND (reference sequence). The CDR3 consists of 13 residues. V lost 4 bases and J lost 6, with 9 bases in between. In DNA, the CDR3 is TGTGCCAGTAGTAGAACAAAGGATGAAAAACTGTTTTTT. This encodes CASSRTKDEKLFF.

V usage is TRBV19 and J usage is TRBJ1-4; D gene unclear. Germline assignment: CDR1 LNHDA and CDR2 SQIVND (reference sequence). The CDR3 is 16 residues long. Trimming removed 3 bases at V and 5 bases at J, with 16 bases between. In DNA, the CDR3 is TGTGCCAGTAGTATTCTTAGTGCGCGGTGGAATGAAAAACTGTTTTTT. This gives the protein CASSILSARWNEKLFF.

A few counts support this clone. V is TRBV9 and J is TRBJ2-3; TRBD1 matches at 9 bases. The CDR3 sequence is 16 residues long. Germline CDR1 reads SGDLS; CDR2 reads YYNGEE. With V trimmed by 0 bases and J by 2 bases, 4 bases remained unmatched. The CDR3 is CASSVGGTGYTDTQYF. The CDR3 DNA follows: TGTGCCAGCAGCGTAGGGGGGACAGGGTACACAGATACGCAGTATTTT.